The 17 T cell receptor beta chains reported below all come from one sample, sequenced in a study of blood T cells in healthy people across ages. A second PCR, run for roughly 7 to 11 cycles, used a sample-barcoded 5' primer plus a J-beta primer mix. Each CDR3 protein is one row after TCRdb ran MiXCR on the 5' RACE reads. The sample records 950,000 to 1,200,000 distinct CDR3 sequences, around two fifths being singletons. Sequences were obtained from blood. These receptor sequences come from a man between 18 and 35 years old in good health.

This clonotype came up a few times. The V call is TRBV29-1, the J call TRBJ2-6; possible D gene TRBD2, 5 bases. Germline V gene sequence: CDR1 SQVTM, CDR2 ANQGSEA. The CDR3 totals 17 residues. The V and J ends lost 3 bases and 2 bases respectively, with 17 bases between them. CDR3 in amino acids: CSVEIGQAGTGANVLTF. CDR3 nucleotide sequence: TGCAGCGTTGAGATCGGGCAGGCGGGCACTGGGGCCAACGTCCTGACTTTC.

Regarding this clonotype: The junction differs from germline at one of its ends, possibly a read error. V is TRBV9 and J is TRBJ1-5; D possibly corresponds to TRBD1 (6 bases). In germline, CDR1 is SGDLS, CDR2 YYNGEE. CDR3 size: 15 residues. The chain's CDR3 is CASSVAGQNNRPQHF. CDR3 coding DNA: TGTGCCAGCAGCGTAGCCGGACAGAACAATCGGCCCCAGCATTTT.

Concerning this clonotype itself: Possible read error: a much larger clone is one base away. The rearrangement joins TRBV25-1 to TRBJ2-7; TRBD1 matches at 7 bases. Germline V gene sequence: CDR1 MGHDK, CDR2 SYGVNS. The CDR3 spans 14 residues. CDR3 sequence reads: CAGSAGTAIYEQYF. In DNA form, the CDR3 reads TGTGCCGGCAGTGCCGGGACAGCGATCTACGAGCAGTACTTC.

This clonotype has more than one count but fewer than ten. This rearrangement joins TRBV9 to TRBJ2-3; 7 bases line up with TRBD1. The V segment lost 6 bases and the J segment 2 bases; nucleotides outside the gene matches: 6. The CDR3 runs to 14 residues. CDR1 and CDR2 from the germline V gene are SGDLS and YYNGEE. Written as DNA, the CDR3 is TGTGCCAGCACCGACAGGGTAGACACAGATACGCAGTATTTT. Its translation is CASTDRVDTDTQYF.

DNA of the CDR3: TGTGCCAGCAGCTCCCCGGGACTAGCGGGGGGCCCAGATAATGAGCAGTACTTC. This codes for CASSSPGLAGGPDNEQYF. J is TRBJ2-7 and V is TRBV12-3 or TRBV12-4; 15 positions agree with TRBD2. This CDR3 has 18 amino acids. The V gene end was trimmed by 6 bases and the J gene end by 7 bases; junction bases not matched to a gene: 16.

The J gene is TRBJ2-3, the V gene TRBV5-1, with D perhaps matching TRBD1 (5 bases). V gave up 2 bases and J gave up 4 bases, with 11 bases separating them. The length of the CDR3 is 14 residues. Germline CDR1 reads SGHRS; CDR2 reads YFSETQ. The CDR3: CASSLATEADTQYF. The CDR3 nucleotides read TGCGCCAGCAGCTTAGCGACAGAGGCAGATACGCAGTATTTT.

The sample holds a few counts of this clonotype. The chain uses TRBV7-8 and TRBJ1-2; 7 nucleotides match TRBD1. The junction had 10 bases not matched to a gene; V was cut back by 3 bases and J by 0 bases. CDR3 length: 17 amino acids. In germline, CDR1 is SGHVS, CDR2 FQNEAQ. The CDR3 DNA sequence: TGTGCCAGCAGCTTGATGAATGACAGGGTTGCTAACTATGGCTACACCTTC. This encodes CASSLMNDRVANYGYTF.

This clonotype was found a few times. In DNA form, the CDR3 reads TGTGCCAGCAGTATCCCAGGGGGTGCAACTAATGAAAAACTGTTTTTT. Encoded protein: CASSIPGGATNEKLFF. The V gene is TRBV7-9, the J gene TRBJ1-4; 7 bases match TRBD1. Germline V lookup: CDR1 SEHNR, CDR2 FQNEAQ (reference sequence). Trimming cost V 6 bases and J 0 bases; bases outside gene matches: 7. The CDR3 is made up of 16 amino acids.

This chain connects TRBV6-5 to TRBJ1-5; D is uncertain. Germline V CDR1 and CDR2: MNHEY, SVGAGI. The CDR3 extends over 15 amino acids. V dropped 2 bases and J dropped 0 bases, with 8 bases sitting between them. This chain's CDR3 is CASSYTVDSNQPQHF. The CDR3 DNA sequence: TGTGCCAGCAGTTACACCGTTGATAGCAATCAGCCCCAGCATTTT.

The genes are TRBV27 and TRBJ2-5; 8 bases are a match to TRBD2. The CDR3 spans 16 residues. Germline CDR1 reads MNHEY; CDR2 reads SMNVEV (reference sequence). V gave up 3 bases and J gave up 11 bases; unmatched junction bases: 17. CDR3 coding DNA: TGTGCCAGCAGTTTTATAGGCGGGGGGCTAAACAATGAGCAGTACTTC. Its protein is CASSFIGGGLNNEQYF.

The count of this clonotype is one. The rearrangement joins TRBV30 to TRBJ2-3; tentative D call: TRBD1 (6 bases). Germline-derived CDR1 and CDR2 are GTSNPN and SVGIG (reference sequence). This CDR3 has 14 amino acids. The V end was cut by 2 bases, the J end by 1 base, with 10 bases between. The CDR3 sequence is CAWSLGARTDTQYF. In DNA, the CDR3 is TGTGCCTGGAGTTTGGGGGCCCGCACAGATACGCAGTATTTT.

This sequence joins TRBV19 and TRBJ1-1; no firm D call. The CDR3 length is 15 residues. CDR1 and CDR2 from the germline V gene are LNHDA and SQIVND (reference sequence). The V end lost 6 bases, the J end lost 0 bases, and 14 bases lay between the germline ends. The CDR3 DNA is TGTGCCAGTAGATACGCCGGGAACATGAACACTGAAGCTTTCTTT. Its translation: CASRYAGNMNTEAFF.

Note on this clonotype: A read error may explain this, as a much larger clone is one base away. The chain joins TRBV4-3 to TRBJ2-3; TRBD2 is a possible D gene (5 bases). The CDR3 has 14 residues. The germline V gene encodes CDR1 LGHNA and CDR2 YSLEER. The CDR3 coding sequence is TGCGCCAGCAGCCAAGTAGGGAGCACAGAGACGCAGTATTTT. Its protein is CASSQVGSTETQYF.

The CDR3 DNA reads as TGTGCCATCAGTGAGATCGGAGGGGCCGGGGCTTTCTTT. Its translation: CAISEIGGAGAFF. The V call is TRBV10-3, the J call TRBJ1-1; D possibly corresponds to TRBD1 (5 bases). The CDR3 runs to 13 residues. Germline lookup yields CDR1 ENHRY and CDR2 SYGVKD. Trimming shortened V by 2 bases and J by 11 bases, and 15 bases separated the two germline ends.

The rearrangement links TRBV7-9 to TRBJ1-3; D gene ambiguous. This CDR3 has 14 amino acids. Germline V gene sequence: CDR1 SEHNR, CDR2 FQNEAQ (reference sequence). Trimming removed 2 bases at V and 2 bases at J, with 7 bases between. The CDR3 DNA sequence: TGTGCCAGCAGCTTACCCGGGGCTGGAAACACCATATATTTT. Translating gives CASSLPGAGNTIYF.

As regards this clonotype: One end of the junction fails to match germline, which may point to a read error. The CDR3 is CVSRRTHRGITEAFF. The CDR3 DNA sequence: TGTGTCAGCAGGCGGACCCACAGGGGGATCACTGAAGCTTTCTTT. The V gene is TRBV6-5, the J gene TRBJ1-1; TRBD1 aligns across 8 bases. The CDR3 runs 15 residues. Germline CDR1 MNHEY, CDR2 SVGAGI.

About this clonotype itself: A read error may account for a junction end that differs from germline. The V and J genes are TRBV20-1 and TRBJ2-7; perhaps TRBD2 as D (7 bases). The CDR3 length is 14 residues. CDR1 DFQATT and CDR2 SNEGSKA come from the germline V gene (reference sequence). The DNA for the CDR3 is TGCAGTGCTAGAGATAAGCGGGACAACTACGGGCAGTACTTC. Translated: CSARDKRDNYGQYF.